This TCR beta chain was observed in a study of cytomegalovirus exposure and HLA in healthy donors. With respect to this clone: Antigen: not known.

Trimming cost V 5 bases and J 4 bases, with 5 bases left between them. Germline CDR1 reads SQVTM; CDR2 reads ANQGSEA. The CDR3 contains 10 residues. Sequencing used immunoSEQ multiplex PCR; TCRdb keeps in-frame clones, though not all of them. The data contain 150,000 to 200,000 clones, 88% of them seen just once; the ten biggest clones take up under 3%. Overall study results and limits: The investigators catalogued 164 TCR beta chains as cytomegalovirus-associated. Reports credit the classifier with highly specific, highly sensitive diagnosis of cytomegalovirus status.

The material sequenced was PBMCs. The sequence was collected from a man younger than 35 in good health and CMV-seronegative. The chain links TRBV29-1 to TRBJ1-2; D gene uncertain. The CDR3 sequence: CSVLSYGYTF. In nucleotides, the CDR3 is TGCAGCGTTCTGAGCTATGGCTACACCTTC.